This TCR beta chain was identified during a study of human T cells and chemical hapten exposure. This clonotype was detected many times. The time point here: pre-sensitization, week 0. The sample's treatment: therapeutic diphenylcyclopropenone sensitization with weekly scalp DPC. Sequencing started from total RNA isolated from unfractionated whole blood. Original processing notes: Sequenced samples showed a median of 95,638 TCRs each, with counts running from roughly 23,000 to 700,000. TCRdb re-called the RACE reads through MiXCR, storing one row per CDR3 protein. These V and J calls derive from TCRdb rather than the authors' analysis. Here the sample spans about 55,000 distinct CDR3 sequences, approximately 9.7% being singletons. Source: whole blood, taken in connection with sensitization to the hapten diphenylcyclopropenone (DPC). The source is a woman in her twenties or thirties with alopecia areata. Some clones in this sample may be carry-over from other donors' samples.

CDR3 sequence reads: CASSMGLVLGTEAFF. CDR3 DNA: TGTGCCAGTAGTATGGGTTTGGTTTTGGGGACTGAAGCTTTCTTT. The chain links TRBV19 to TRBJ1-1; D is uncertain. CDR1 LNHDA and CDR2 SQIVND come from the germline V gene (reference sequence). V was pared by 3 bases and J by 5 bases, with 16 bases between. CDR3 length: 15 amino acids. The full variable domain, with the rest looked up from reference TRBV19 and TRBJ1-1, is DGGITQSPKYLFRKEGQNVTLSCEQNLNHDAMYWYRQDPGQGLRLIYYSQIVNDFQKGDIAEGYSVSREKKESFPLTVTSAQKNPTAFYLCASSMGLVLGTEAFFGQGTRLTVV.